These T cell receptor beta chains were read from a single sample in a study of T cell responses to AZD1222 COVID-19 vaccine. This table comes from immunoSEQ multiplex PCR, and its TCRdb copy is limited to in-frame clones, with some not included. The sample includes 100,000 to 150,000 clones, roughly 90% of them seen just once. The material sequenced was peripheral blood, taken on day 0 of AZD1222 vaccination. These receptors all stem from an adult in good health. CDR3s include the opening cysteine and the closing phenylalanine or tryptophan. A D gene is named only where the DNA matches it firmly. Not every row has a clone size; where given, it reads once, few, many or a size class.

CDR3	DNA	V	size	J	D
CASSTQDNRRPGELFF	TGTGCCAGCAGTACACAGGACAATCGAAGGCCCGGGGAGCTGTTTTTT	TRBV6-6	.	TRBJ2-2	.
CASSIALGFSYEQYF	TGCGCCAGCAGCATCGCCTTAGGGTTCTCCTACGAGCAGTACTTC	TRBV5-1	.	TRBJ2-7	.
CAWSVGQATGAFSNQPQHF	TGTGCCTGGAGTGTAGGACAGGCGACGGGGGCTTTTAGCAATCAGCCCCAGCATTTT	TRBV30	.	TRBJ1-5	TRBD1
CASRRWSSTDTQYF	TGCGCCAGTCGGAGGTGGTCTAGCACAGATACGCAGTATTTT	TRBV4-1	.	TRBJ2-3	.
CASSLMEGTYEQYF	TGTGCCAGCAGCTTAATGGAAGGGACCTACGAGCAGTACTTC	TRBV11-2	.	TRBJ2-7	.
CASSRPLTGGGGTEAFF	TGCGCCAGCAGCCGACCCTTGACAGGGGGCGGCGGCACTGAAGCTTTCTTT	TRBV5-1	.	TRBJ1-1	TRBD1
CASSPGPTGELFF	TGTGCCAGCAGCCCCGGCCCTACCGGGGAGCTGTTTTTT	TRBV7-3	.	TRBJ2-2	.
CASSRRVDTGELFF	TGTGCCAGCAGCAGAAGGGTCGACACCGGGGAGCTGTTTTTT	TRBV7-2	.	TRBJ2-2	.
CSVEGLVGDTQYF	TGCAGCGTTGAAGGGCTAGTTGGGGATACGCAGTATTTT	TRBV29-1	.	TRBJ2-3	.
CASSRQAKPLHF	TGTGCCAGCAGCCGACAGGCCAAACCCCTCCACTTT	TRBV12-3/TRBV12-4	.	TRBJ1-6	.
CASSLHLGTVRETQYF	TGTGCCAGCAGCCTTCACCTGGGGACGGTCAGGGAGACCCAGTACTTC	TRBV14	.	TRBJ2-5	.
CASSPYAGGGETQYF	TGTGCCAGCAGCCCTTATGCGGGAGGTGGGGAGACCCAGTACTTC	TRBV28	.	TRBJ2-5	TRBD2
CATSTVGVDQPQHF	TGTGCCACCTCGACCGTGGGGGTTGATCAGCCCCAGCATTTT	TRBV6-5	once	TRBJ1-5	.
CASSLVGTSGSEPYEQYF	TGTGCCAGCAGCTTAGTAGGGACTAGCGGTTCTGAGCCCTACGAGCAGTACTTC	TRBV7-6	.	TRBJ2-7	TRBD2
CASSLAGQGGNIQYF	TGTGCCAGCAGCTTGGCGGGACAGGGGGGAAACATTCAGTACTTC	TRBV11-2	.	TRBJ2-4	TRBD1
CASSARQSNQPQHF	TGCGCCAGCTCAGCGAGACAGTCAAATCAGCCCCAGCATTTT	TRBV23-1	.	TRBJ1-5	.
CASSFPQASSYNEQFF	TGTGCCAGCAGCTTCCCTCAAGCGAGCTCCTACAATGAGCAGTTCTTC	TRBV7-9	.	TRBJ2-1	.
CASSQNRVGETQYF	TGCGCCAGCAGCCAAAACAGGGTAGGCGAGACCCAGTACTTC	TRBV5-1	.	TRBJ2-5	.
CASSYSTFWQPQHF	TGTGCCAGCAGTTACTCGACGTTTTGGCAGCCCCAGCATTTT	TRBV6-2/TRBV6-3	.	TRBJ1-5	.
CASSSGALMNTEAFF	TGCGCCAGCAGTTCGGGGGCCCTCATGAACACTGAAGCTTTCTTT	TRBV5-1	.	TRBJ1-1	.
CASSLVGIGTEAFF	TGCGCCAGCAGCTTGGTCGGTATCGGCACTGAAGCTTTCTTT	TRBV5-1	.	TRBJ1-1	.
CASSPWTSTDTQYF	TGTGCCAGCAGCCCTTGGACTAGCACAGATACGCAGTATTTT	TRBV7-8	.	TRBJ2-3	.
CASSPRDGESYEQYF	TGTGCCAGCTCACCTCGGGACGGGGAGAGTTACGAGCAGTACTTC	TRBV18	.	TRBJ2-7	.
CATSDPRTSGRNEQFF	TGTGCCACCAGTGATCCGCGGACTAGCGGGAGGAATGAGCAGTTCTTC	TRBV24-1	.	TRBJ2-1	TRBD2
CASSSMESDEQFF	TGTGCCAGTAGCTCGATGGAATCGGATGAGCAGTTCTTC	TRBV19	.	TRBJ2-1	.
CASSPGQIGSYEQYF	TGTGCCAGCAGCCCAGGGCAGATAGGCTCCTACGAGCAGTACTTC	TRBV9	.	TRBJ2-7	.
CASSSNAGLNEQYF	TGTGCCAGCAGCTCAAACGCGGGACTGAACGAGCAGTACTTC	TRBV7-2	.	TRBJ2-7	.
CATSDYQGPLHF	TGTGCCACCAGTGATTATCAGGGACCCCTCCACTTT	TRBV24-1	.	TRBJ1-6	.
CASSPTAKYGYTF	TGTGCCAGCAGCCCGACAGCCAAGTATGGCTACACCTTC	TRBV6-5	.	TRBJ1-2	.
CASSTIRDPNNEQFF	TGTGCCAGCAGTACAATCCGGGACCCAAACAATGAGCAGTTCTTC	TRBV6-2/TRBV6-3	.	TRBJ2-1	.
CASSDQGTYNSPLHF	TGTGCCAGCAGCGATCAGGGGACCTATAATTCACCCCTCCACTTT	TRBV5-4	.	TRBJ1-6	.